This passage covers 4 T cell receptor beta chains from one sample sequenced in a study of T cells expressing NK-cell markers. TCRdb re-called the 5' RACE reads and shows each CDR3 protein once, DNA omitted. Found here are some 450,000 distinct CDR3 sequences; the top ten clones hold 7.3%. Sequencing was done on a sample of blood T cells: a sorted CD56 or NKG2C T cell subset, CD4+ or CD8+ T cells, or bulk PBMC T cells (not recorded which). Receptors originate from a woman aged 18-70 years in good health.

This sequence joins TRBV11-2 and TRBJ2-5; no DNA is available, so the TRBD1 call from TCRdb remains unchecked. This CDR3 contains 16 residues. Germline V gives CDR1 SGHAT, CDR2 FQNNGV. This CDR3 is CASTNTGQGIRETQYF.

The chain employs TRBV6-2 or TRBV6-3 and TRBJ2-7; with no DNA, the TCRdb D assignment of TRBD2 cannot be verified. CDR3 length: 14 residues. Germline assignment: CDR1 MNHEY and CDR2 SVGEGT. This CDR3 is CASTRNYLSYEQYF.

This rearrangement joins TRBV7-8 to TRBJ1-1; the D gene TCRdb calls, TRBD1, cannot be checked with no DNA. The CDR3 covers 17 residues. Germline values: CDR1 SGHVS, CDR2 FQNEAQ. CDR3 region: CASSPSRLGALNTEAFF.

The CDR3 protein is CASSSGQGERGELFF. V is TRBV7-2 and J is TRBJ2-2; the D call from TCRdb, TRBD1, cannot be confirmed without DNA. CDR3 length equals 15 residues. In germline, CDR1 is SGHTA, CDR2 FQGNSA.